Shown below are 14 T cell receptor beta chains from a single sample sequenced in a study of post-analysis software for immune sequencing data (dated by TCRdb to between 2015 and 2017). Overall study outcomes, separate from this receptor: Roughly 5 TRBV segments, including TRBV5-6, TRBV5-1 and TRBV20-1, were significantly more frequent in patients than controls.

Libraries came from PCR. The sequencer listed for this sample is Illumina HiSeq 2500. To reduce PCR and sequencing biases, unique molecular identifiers were incorporated into the TCR beta cDNA libraries. TCRdb handled the public reads itself, with Q25 trimming in fastp and clone calling in MiXCR, and kept productive beta chains. A single entry per CDR3 protein holds the most common genes and DNA from its merged rows. This sample lists over 150,000 distinct CDR3 sequences; approximately 30% were detected once. The top ten clones comprise roughly 1.6% of the sample. Which antigens these TCRs recognize remains unknown. Sample: blood. These receptors were taken from a girl between 5 and 17 years old with multiple sclerosis.

CDR3 sequence: CASSLWGAPYNEQFF. DNA for the CDR3: TGTGCCAGCAGTTTATGGGGGGCCCCCTACAATGAGCAGTTCTTC. The chain couples TRBV27 to TRBJ2-1; the D call may be TRBD1 or TRBD2 (6 bases each). Germline V gene data show CDR1 as MNHEY and CDR2 as SMNVEV (reference sequence). The CDR3 totals 15 residues. The germline V and J ends were trimmed by 1 base and 2 bases, with 9 bases remaining between them.

This clonotype was seen repeatedly, ten times or more. The rearrangement links TRBV10-3 to TRBJ1-5, with 7 bases aligning to TRBD1. V trimming: 11 bases; J trimming: 5 bases; junction bases outside the gene matches: 9. The germline CDR1 and CDR2 sequences are ENHRY and SYGVKD. This CDR3 has 13 residues. CDR3 sequence reads: CAAAGTAYQPQHF. In DNA form, the CDR3 reads TGTGCCGCTGCCGGGACAGCCTATCAGCCCCAGCATTTT.

V usage is TRBV5-1 and J usage is TRBJ1-6; D gene uncertain. Germline CDR1 is SGHRS and CDR2 is YFSETQ. Deletions cut 0 bases from V and 11 bases from J, with 15 bases between. This CDR3 contains 15 residues. The CDR3 sequence: CASSLVTERGAPLHF. The CDR3 coding sequence is TGCGCCAGCAGCTTGGTTACCGAGCGTGGGGCACCCCTCCACTTT. Looking up the rest from reference TRBV5-1 and TRBJ1-6 gives the full variable domain: KAGVTQTPRYLIKTRGQQVTLSCSPISGHRSVSWYQQTPGQGLQFLFEYFSETQRNKGNFPGRFSGRQFSNSRSEMNVSTLELGDSALYLCASSLVTERGAPLHFGNGTRLTVT.

This clonotype occurred many times. The chain recombines TRBV6-2 or TRBV6-3 with TRBJ2-3; TRBD2 matches at 7 bases. The CDR3 is made up of 16 amino acids. V lost 2 bases and J lost 3; bases outside the gene matches: 8. Germline CDR1 reads MNHEY; CDR2 reads SVGEGT. The CDR3 reads CASSYVAREATDTQYF. CDR3 in DNA: TGTGCCAGCAGTTACGTGGCCCGGGAGGCTACAGATACGCAGTATTTT.

This clonotype was seen at least ten times. The rearrangement links TRBV7-3 to TRBJ2-5; no clear D gene. V dropped 2 bases and J dropped 4 bases, with 11 bases sitting between them. The CDR3 has 14 amino acids. The germline gives CDR1 SGHTA, CDR2 FQGTGA. The CDR3 reads CASSLYPGLETQYF. CDR3 coding DNA: TGTGCCAGCAGCTTATATCCCGGGCTAGAGACCCAGTACTTC. The full variable domain, completed using reference TRBV7-3 and TRBJ2-5, is GAGVSQTPSNKVTEKGKYVELRCDPISGHTALYWYRQSLGQGPEFLIYFQGTGAADDSGLPNDRFFAVRPEGSVSTLKIQRTERGDSAVYLCASSLYPGLETQYFGPGTRLLVL.

Regarding this clonotype: A read error may explain this, as a much larger clone is one base away. The rearrangement uses TRBV29-1 and TRBJ2-3, with TRBD2 identical over 11 bases. Germline values: CDR1 SQVTM, CDR2 ANQGSEA. This CDR3 region has 16 residues. This CDR3 reads CSGEGGLAGPPDTQCF. CDR3 bases: TGCAGCGGTGAAGGAGGACTAGCGGGTCCGCCAGATACGCAGTGTTTT.

This clonotype was observed a few times. V is TRBV13 and J is TRBJ2-7, with 13 bases that match TRBD2. The V and J ends lost 5 bases and 2 bases, in that order; junction bases with no gene match: 9. Per germline, CDR1 PRHDT and CDR2 FYEKMQ (reference sequence). The CDR3 contains 17 residues. CDR3 nucleotide sequence: TGTGCCAGCAGCGAGACTAGCGGGAGGAGGGCGGCCTACGAGCAGTACTTC. It encodes CASSETSGRRAAYEQYF.

This clonotype was seen only a few times. Here the CDR3 DNA reads TGCAGAGAGGGACTTTGGAGCTCCTACAATGAGCAGTTCTTC. It is translated as CREGLWSSYNEQFF. This chain joins TRBV29-1 and TRBJ2-1, with a weak D call TRBD2 (6 bases). The CDR3 consists of 14 residues. The germline V gene encodes CDR1 SQVTM and CDR2 ANQGSEA.

This clonotype was counted many times. This chain uses TRBV20-1 with TRBJ2-7; D may be TRBD1 or TRBD2 (5 bases each). Trimming shortened V by 5 bases and J by 5 bases, and 16 bases separated the two germline ends. In germline, CDR1 is DFQATT, CDR2 SNEGSKA (reference sequence). The CDR3 sequence is 13 residues long. The CDR3 DNA reads TGCAGTGCTCCCGTGAGGGGAGCCGACGAGCAGTACTTC. Amino acids: CSAPVRGADEQYF.

This clonotype occurred many times. The V call is TRBV29-1, the J call TRBJ2-1; D call uncertain. The CDR3 sequence is 12 residues long. Germline V gene sequence: CDR1 SQVTM, CDR2 ANQGSEA. Trimming took 8 bases from V and 2 from J, leaving 10 bases between them. CDR3 sequence reads: CSPIDAYNEQFF. CDR3 DNA sequence: TGCAGCCCCATCGACGCCTACAATGAGCAGTTCTTC.

In the case of this clonotype: A much larger clone lies one base from this, so it may be a read error. The chain joins TRBV4-1 to TRBJ2-4; TRBD1 matches 11 bases. The CDR3 runs 16 residues. Germline lookup yields CDR1 MGHRA and CDR2 YSYEKL. The junction had 8 bases not matched to a gene; V was cut back by 2 bases and J by 8 bases. CDR3 nucleotides: TGCGCCAGCAGCCAACTCGGACAGGGGGCTAGGGACATTCAGTACTTC. This translates into CASSQLGQGARDIQYF.

A remark on this clonotype: Possible read error: a much larger clone is one base away. This chain links TRBV29-1 with TRBJ2-1, with 10 positions matching TRBD1. There are 18 residues in the CDR3. The ends lost 7 bases at V and 3 bases at J; junction bases unmatched: 18. The germline V gene has CDR1 SQVTM and CDR2 ANQGSEA. The CDR3, as DNA: TGCAGCGCCGGAGGATCCGGGACAGGGGACGATCTCTACAATGAGCAGTTCTTC. Translation: CSAGGSGTGDDLYNEQFF.

This chain connects TRBV12-3 or TRBV12-4 to TRBJ1-2; D is uncertain. V was shortened by 4 bases and J by 1 base, with 7 bases between the two germline ends. This CDR3 spans 13 amino acids. CDR3 bases: TGTGCCAGCAGTTGGGGTTTTAACTATGGCTACACCTTC. It yields the protein CASSWGFNYGYTF.

This clonotype has a handful of counts. The chain has TRBV7-2 and TRBJ2-3; TRBD2 agrees at 11 bases. The CDR3 is made up of 16 amino acids. The germline V gene has CDR1 SGHTA and CDR2 FQGNSA. The V segment lost 8 bases and the J segment 7 bases; nucleotides outside the gene matches: 14. In DNA form, the CDR3 reads TGTGCCAGCGGCAGGCCTAGTAGCGGGAGGGGAAATACGCAGTATTTT. Residues: CASGRPSSGRGNTQYF.